Presented here are 19 T cell receptor beta chains from one specimen sequenced in a study of CD8+ T cells in alopecia areata. RNA was extracted and reverse transcribed into cDNA as the sequencing template. The method was immunoSEQ multiplex PCR; TCRdb's version includes in-frame clones alone and lacks a portion of them. The sample includes 80,000 to 100,000 clones, about two fifths of them seen just once. Sequenced input: CD4+ T cells sorted from blood. The origin of the receptors is a human donor with alopecia areata.

The table lists this clone with a few counts. The chain couples TRBV19 to TRBJ2-3; TRBD1 agrees at 10 bases. Germline CDR1 is LNHDA and CDR2 is SQIVND (reference sequence). This CDR3 is 17 amino acids long. J gave up 1 base and V 4 bases, and 8 bases lay outside the gene matches. The CDR3 reads CASSKGVGTGGTDTQYF. CDR3 DNA sequence: TGTGCCAGTAGTAAAGGCGTCGGGACAGGGGGCACAGATACGCAGTATTTT. Full variable domain (rest looked up from reference TRBV19 and TRBJ2-3): DGGITQSPKYLFRKEGQNVTLSCEQNLNHDAMYWYRQDPGQGLRLIYYSQIVNDFQKGDIAEGYSVSREKKESFPLTVTSAQKNPTAFYLCASSKGVGTGGTDTQYFGPGTRLTVL.

This clone was picked up a small number of times. The CDR3 sequence: CASSKAGGRETQYF. The CDR3, as DNA: TGTGCCAGCAGTAAAGCGGGGGGGAGAGAGACCCAGTACTTC. The chain employs TRBV6-5 and TRBJ2-5, with TRBD2 matching over 10 bases. The CDR3 totals 14 residues. Germline CDR1 is MNHEY and CDR2 is SVGAGI. Trimming removed 5 bases from V and 4 bases from J; junction bases left unmatched: 4.

This chain uses TRBV6-5 with TRBJ2-4; 8 bases align to TRBD1. V trimming: 0 bases; J trimming: 9 bases; junction bases outside the gene matches: 4. CDR3 length: 14 residues. In germline, CDR1 is MNHEY, CDR2 SVGAGI. CDR3 bases: TGTGCCAGCAGTTACTCTGCCGGACAGGGCATTCAGTACTTC. This encodes CASSYSAGQGIQYF.

The J gene is TRBJ2-5, the V gene TRBV2; TRBD1 agrees at 9 bases. Unmatched junction bases numbered 8, after V lost 8 bases and J lost 7 bases. Germline V gene lookup returns CDR1 SNHLY and CDR2 FYNNEI. CDR3 length equals 13 residues. CDR3 sequence: CASRQGGPGTQYF. The CDR3 bases are TGTGCCAGCCGACAGGGGGGGCCGGGGACCCAGTACTTC.

The chain couples TRBV6-1 to TRBJ1-5; 8 bases are a match to TRBD1. This CDR3 spans 15 amino acids. Germline V gives CDR1 MNHNS, CDR2 SASEGT. Trimming cost V 5 bases and J 6 bases; bases outside gene matches: 9. DNA for the CDR3: TGTGCCAGCAGTACCAGACAGGGGAGGGTTCAGCCCCAGCATTTT. This codes for CASSTRQGRVQPQHF.

In its sample, this clone was seen a few times. The chain uses TRBV11-1 and TRBJ2-3, with 7 nucleotides matching TRBD2. CDR1 is SGHAT and CDR2 is FQDESV in the germline V gene (reference sequence). The CDR3 consists of 14 residues. V lost 2 bases to trimming and J lost 1 base; unmatched junction nucleotides: 0. CDR3 region: CASSLLAGTDTQYF. The CDR3 DNA reads TGTGCCAGCAGCTTACTAGCGGGCACAGATACGCAGTATTTT.

The V gene is TRBV5-4, the J gene TRBJ1-4, with TRBD1 matching over 9 bases. The CDR3 has 14 amino acids. The V gene's germline CDR1 is SGHNT and CDR2 YYREEE (reference sequence). J was trimmed by 5 bases and V by 4 bases; bases with no gene match: 3. The CDR3 protein is CASSPDRGNEKLFF. As DNA, the CDR3 is TGTGCCAGCAGCCCCGACAGGGGGAATGAAAAACTGTTTTTT.

The chain has TRBV29-1 and TRBJ1-1; D not resolved. Germline assignment: CDR1 SQVTM and CDR2 ANQGSEA. The V and J ends lost 6 bases and 1 base respectively, with 12 bases between them. This CDR3 has 13 amino acids. The CDR3 region is CSVTPHRNTEAFF. CDR3 in DNA: TGCAGCGTGACCCCTCATAGGAACACTGAAGCTTTCTTT.

The chain recombines TRBV2 with TRBJ2-5, with D possibly being TRBD1 (6 bases). V dropped 11 bases and J dropped 3 bases, with 19 bases sitting between them. The CDR3 consists of 14 residues. Germline V lookup: CDR1 SNHLY, CDR2 FYNNEI. CDR3 in DNA: TGTGCCCTGCGTAGGACAGTTCTCAAAGAGACCCAGTACTTC. Amino acids: CALRRTVLKETQYF.

The chain recombines TRBV5-6 with TRBJ1-2, with 8 positions matching TRBD1. Germline CDR1 and CDR2: SGHDT and YYEEEE. The CDR3 runs to 14 residues. V trimming: 4 bases; J trimming: 4 bases; junction bases outside the gene matches: 6. The CDR3 region has the DNA TGTGCCAGCAGCGTCGGACAGGGCACCTATGGCTACACCTTC. Encoded protein: CASSVGQGTYGYTF. The variable domain in full, with the rest retrieved from reference TRBV5-6 and TRBJ1-2, is DAGVTQSPTHLIKTRGQQVTLRCSPKSGHDTVSWYQQALGQGPQFIFQYYEEEERQRGNFPDRFSGHQFPNYSSELNVNALLLGDSALYLCASSVGQGTYGYTFGSGTRLTVV.

The J gene is TRBJ1-1, the V gene TRBV27; TRBD1 might be the D (6 bases). V shed 9 bases and J shed 1 base, with 12 bases lying between them. CDR3 length: 13 amino acids. Germline lookup yields CDR1 MNHEY and CDR2 SMNVEV (reference sequence). The CDR3 loop reads CASYRETNTEAFF. CDR3 DNA: TGTGCCAGTTACAGGGAAACGAACACTGAAGCTTTCTTT.

At least ten counts were recorded for this clone. The rearrangement uses TRBV7-9 and TRBJ1-2; possibly TRBD1 for D (5 bases). This CDR3 has 13 residues. Germline CDR1 is SEHNR and CDR2 is FQNEAQ (reference sequence). V was pared by 2 bases and J by 8 bases, with 12 bases between. This chain's CDR3 is CASSLRQGYGYTF. The CDR3 DNA reads TGTGCCAGCAGCTTACGGCAGGGCTACGGCTACACCTTC.

V usage is TRBV18 and J usage is TRBJ2-5; 7 positions match TRBD2. The CDR3 runs 14 residues. With 7 bases clipped from V and 8 bases from J, the junction kept 13 bases outside the gene matches. CDR1 and CDR2 from the germline V gene are KGHSH and LQKENI. The CDR3 nucleotides are TGTGCCAGCTTATCAGACGCCCAGCGGGACACCCAGTACTTC. Translation gives CASLSDAQRDTQYF. Variable domain in full (rest from reference TRBV18 and TRBJ2-5): NAGVMQNPRHLVRRRGQEARLRCSPMKGHSHVYWYRQLPEEGLKFMVYLQKENIIDESGMPKERFSAEFPKEGPSILRIQQVVRGDSAAYFCASLSDAQRDTQYFGPGTRLLVL.

V gene TRBV5-4 combines with J gene TRBJ2-1; 11 bases match TRBD1. V dropped 4 bases and J dropped 6; count of bases not matched to a gene: 12. This CDR3 spans 17 amino acids. Germline V gene data show CDR1 as SGHNT and CDR2 as YYREEE (reference sequence). Here the CDR3 DNA reads TGTGCCAGCAGCATGGACAGGGGGCCCGTCGATATCAATGAGCAGTTCTTC. This translates into CASSMDRGPVDINEQFF.

The chain recombines TRBV5-4 with TRBJ2-3; TRBD1 aligns across 7 bases. The V gene end was trimmed by 6 bases and the J gene end by 6 bases; junction bases not matched to a gene: 10. In germline, CDR1 is SGHNT, CDR2 YYREEE (reference sequence). The CDR3 totals 14 residues. The CDR3 sequence is CASTGQEPLDTQYF. The CDR3 DNA is TGTGCCAGCACAGGACAGGAGCCCTTGGATACGCAGTATTTT. The complete variable domain, with remaining parts taken from reference TRBV5-4 and TRBJ2-3, reads ETGVTQSPTHLIKTRGQQVTLRCSSQSGHNTVSWYQQALGQGPQFIFQYYREEENGRGNFPPRFSGLQFPNYSSELNVNALELDDSALYLCASTGQEPLDTQYFGPGTRLTVL.

V is TRBV9 and J is TRBJ2-1; perhaps TRBD2 as D (5 bases). In germline, CDR1 is SGDLS, CDR2 YYNGEE. Between the trimmed V and J ends, which lost 1 base and 1 base, there was a span of 6 bases. The CDR3 is made up of 14 amino acids. This CDR3 reads CASSVTGSYNEQFF. As DNA, the CDR3 is TGTGCCAGCAGCGTAACGGGATCCTACAATGAGCAGTTCTTC.

This clone has a handful of counts. The chain is built from TRBV29-1 and TRBJ2-5, with a possible D match to TRBD2 (5 bases). This CDR3 spans 15 amino acids. Trimming shortened V by 4 bases and J by 0 bases, and 15 bases separated the two germline ends. Germline assignment: CDR1 SQVTM and CDR2 ANQGSEA. Here the CDR3 reads CSVAGKTVYQETQYF. CDR3 nucleotides: TGCAGCGTTGCCGGGAAGACGGTCTACCAAGAGACCCAGTACTTC.

The chain has TRBV6-5 and TRBJ1-2; D gene uncertain. V was pared by 0 bases and J by 4 bases, with 9 bases between. Looked up from germline, CDR1 is MNHEY and CDR2 is SVGAGI. This CDR3 spans 14 amino acids. CDR3 residues: CASSYSKAGYGYTF. Written as DNA, the CDR3 is TGTGCCAGCAGTTACTCGAAGGCAGGCTATGGCTACACCTTC.

In this sample, this clone turned up a few times. The chain recombines TRBV6-5 with TRBJ2-1; D is perhaps TRBD1 (6 bases). Germline-derived CDR1 and CDR2 are MNHEY and SVGAGI. The length of the CDR3 is 13 residues. V lost 6 bases, J lost 6 bases, and 12 bases lay in between. CDR3 amino acids: CASRQVGGNEQFF. DNA for the CDR3: TGTGCCAGCAGGCAGGTAGGGGGCAATGAGCAGTTCTTC.